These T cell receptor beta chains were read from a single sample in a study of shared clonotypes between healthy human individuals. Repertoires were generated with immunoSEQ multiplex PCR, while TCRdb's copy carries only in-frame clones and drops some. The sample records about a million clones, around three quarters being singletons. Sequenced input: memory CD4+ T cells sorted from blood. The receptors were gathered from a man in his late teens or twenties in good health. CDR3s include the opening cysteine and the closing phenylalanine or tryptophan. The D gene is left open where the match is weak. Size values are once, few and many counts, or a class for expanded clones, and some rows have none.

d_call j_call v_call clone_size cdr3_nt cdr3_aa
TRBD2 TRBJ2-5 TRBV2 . TGTGCCAGCGCACCGGGGGGGCAGACCCAGTACTTC CASAPGGQTQYF
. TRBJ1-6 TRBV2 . TGTGCCAGCAGTGTCGCCGGGACGGCTTATAATTCACCCCTCCACTTT CASSVAGTAYNSPLHF
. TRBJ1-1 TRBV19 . TGTGCCAGTAGTATAGGCTGGGGGGCCACTGAAGCTTTCTTT CASSIGWGATEAFF
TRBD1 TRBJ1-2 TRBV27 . TGTGCCAGCAGTTTATCGGGGACAGGGTTTGGCTACACCTTC CASSLSGTGFGYTF
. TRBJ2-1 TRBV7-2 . TGTGCCAGCAGCTTAGGTGGAGGTGTAATCTATGAGCAGTTCTTC CASSLGGGVIYEQFF
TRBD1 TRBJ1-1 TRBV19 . TGTGCCAGTAGCACCGGGACAGGGCGGAGTACTGAAGCTTTCTTT CASSTGTGRSTEAFF
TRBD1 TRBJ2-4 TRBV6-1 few TGTGCCAGCAGTGTCGGACAGGGGGTGGGCATTCAGTACTTC CASSVGQGVGIQYF
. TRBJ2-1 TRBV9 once TGTGCCAGCAGCGTATTAGGGCGGGGCTACAATGAGCAGTTCTTC CASSVLGRGYNEQFF
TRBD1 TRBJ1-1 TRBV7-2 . TGTGCCAGCAGCCTCGGGGGGACAGTGAACACTGAAGCTTTCTTT CASSLGGTVNTEAFF
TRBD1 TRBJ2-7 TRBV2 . TGTGCCAGCAGAGGGGACAGGGGTTCCTACGAGCAGTACTTC CASRGDRGSYEQYF
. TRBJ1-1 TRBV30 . TGTGCCTGGAAGAGAAGCCCAAGAGTGAACACTGAAGCTTTCTTT CAWKRSPRVNTEAFF
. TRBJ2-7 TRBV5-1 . TGCGCCAGCAGCCCGATGACAGAATCCTACGAGCAGTACTTC CASSPMTESYEQYF
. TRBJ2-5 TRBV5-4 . TGTGCCAGCAGCTTTAGTACGGAGACCCAGTACTTC CASSFSTETQYF
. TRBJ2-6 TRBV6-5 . TGTGCCAGCAGTTTCGACACTTCCTCTGGGGCCAACGTCCTGACTTTC CASSFDTSSGANVLTF
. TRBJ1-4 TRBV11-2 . TGTGCCAGCAGCTTTTATGGGGAATTGAATGAAAAACTGTTTTTT CASSFYGELNEKLFF
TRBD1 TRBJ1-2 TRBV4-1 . TGCGCCAGCAGCCAAGATTCCGTAGACAGGGGGACCCCCTTGGATGGCTACACCTTC CASSQDSVDRGTPLDGYTF
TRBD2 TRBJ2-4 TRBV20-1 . TGCAGTGTCGGGGGGGTAGACATTCAGTACTTC CSVGGVDIQYF
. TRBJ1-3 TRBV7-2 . TGTGCCAGCAGCTTAGGTGGTTCTTCTGGAAACACCATATATTTT CASSLGGSSGNTIYF
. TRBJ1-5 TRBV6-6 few TGTGCCAGCGCGATCCAGAACTCCAATCAGCCCCAGCATTTT CASAIQNSNQPQHF
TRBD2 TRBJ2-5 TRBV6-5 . TGTGCCAGCAGAGATAGCGGGATCGAGACCCAGTACTTC CASRDSGIETQYF
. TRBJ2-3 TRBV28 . TGTGCCAGCAGTTCCAAAGACACAGATACGCAGTATTTT CASSSKDTDTQYF
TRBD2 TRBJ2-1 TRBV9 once TGTGCCAGCAGCATGACTAGCGGGACAGAGTACAATGAGCAGTTCTTC CASSMTSGTEYNEQFF
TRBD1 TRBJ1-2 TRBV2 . TGTGCCAGCATTAGACAGGGGGCCCGAGGCTACACCTTC CASIRQGARGYTF
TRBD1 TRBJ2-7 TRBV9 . TGTGCCAGCAGCCCCGGACAGGGTGGATCCTACGAGCAGTACTTC CASSPGQGGSYEQYF
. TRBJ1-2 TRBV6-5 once TGTGCCAGCAGTTACTCCGGGTTGGGTTCCTATGGCTACACCTTC CASSYSGLGSYGYTF
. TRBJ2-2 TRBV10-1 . TGCGCCAGCAGTGCTGACAGATTGAACACCGGAGAGCTGTTTTTT CASSADRLNTGELFF
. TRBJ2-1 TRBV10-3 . TGTGCCATCAGTAACTCGGGACTCCCCGATATAGTGCCGTTCTTC CAISNSGLPDIVPFF
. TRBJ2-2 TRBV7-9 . TGTGCCAGCAGCTTAGCAGCAATTACCGGGGAGCTGTTTTTT CASSLAAITGELFF
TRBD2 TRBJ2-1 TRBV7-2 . TGTGCCAGCAGCCTATGGACTAGCGGCAATGAGCAGTTCTTC CASSLWTSGNEQFF
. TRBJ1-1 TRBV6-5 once TGTGCCAGCAGTTACGCTCAGCTCACTGAAGCTTTCTTT CASSYAQLTEAFF
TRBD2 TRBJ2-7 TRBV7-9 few TGTGCCAGCAGCTTGCTAGCGGGGGAGCAGTACTTC CASSLLAGEQYF
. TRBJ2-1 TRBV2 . TGTGCCAGCAATCTACCAATTCTAGGCAATGAGCAGTTCTTC CASNLPILGNEQFF